These 26 T cell receptor beta chains were sequenced from one sample in a study of graft-versus-host responses after intestinal transplantation. Using immunoSEQ multiplex PCR, the repertoire was profiled, and TCRdb retains in-frame clones only, with some absent. The sample holds tens of thousands of clones, roughly 90% seen once. These receptors have no known antigen. Specimen: unstimulated CD8+ T cells sorted from spleen or lymph node cells, collected before intestinal transplant. The receptors come from a human donor who received an intestinal transplant.

CDR3 bases: TGCGCCAGCAGTCTTAGCTCCTACGAGCAGTACTTC. Protein product: CASSLSSYEQYF. The chain employs TRBV10-1 and TRBJ2-7, with D uncertain. Germline assignment: CDR1 WNHNN and CDR2 SYGVQD (reference sequence). The CDR3 runs to 12 residues. V lost 5 bases and J lost 0, with 5 bases in between.

The chain joins TRBV2 to TRBJ2-1, with D perhaps TRBD1 (6 bases). Germline V gene lookup returns CDR1 SNHLY and CDR2 FYNNEI. V shed 5 bases and J shed 8 bases, with 7 bases lying between them. This CDR3 has 11 residues. The CDR3 loop is CASSQGHEQFF. The CDR3 DNA reads TGTGCCAGCAGTCAGGGGCATGAGCAGTTCTTC.

The rearrangement joins TRBV29-1 to TRBJ1-1; D might be TRBD1 (5 bases). Germline V gene sequence: CDR1 SQVTM, CDR2 ANQGSEA. The CDR3 extends over 14 amino acids. V shed 0 bases and J shed 8 bases, with 16 bases lying between them. This CDR3 reads CSVEEKYRIYEAFF. DNA of the CDR3: TGCAGCGTTGAAGAGAAGTACAGGATTTACGAAGCTTTCTTT.

The chain uses TRBV5-4 and TRBJ2-7, with 7 bases lining up with TRBD2. The length of the CDR3 is 15 residues. Trimming took 0 bases from V and 0 from J; bases not matched to a gene: 3. CDR1 is SGHNT, CDR2 YYREEE, per germline (reference sequence). DNA for the CDR3: TGTGCCAGCAGCTTGGATCGCGGGAGCTCCTACGAGCAGTACTTC. Translated: CASSLDRGSSYEQYF.

The chain couples TRBV2 to TRBJ2-7; 10 positions match TRBD1. Germline lookup yields CDR1 SNHLY and CDR2 FYNNEI. Trimming at V came to 7 bases and at J to 2 bases, leaving 5 bases not matched to a gene. CDR3 length: 14 amino acids. CDR3 bases: TGTGCCAGCACGACAGGACAGGGGGCCTACGAGCAGTACTTC. Its translation: CASTTGQGAYEQYF.

The CDR3 loop is CASSQGGVIGDGSYGYTF. In nucleotides, the CDR3 is TGCGCCAGCAGCCAAGGCGGCGTTATAGGGGATGGATCTTATGGCTACACCTTC. The chain combines TRBV4-1 with TRBJ1-2; the D gene is possibly TRBD1 (5 bases). V dropped 1 base and J dropped 5 bases, with 23 bases sitting between them. The CDR3 is 18 amino acids. In germline, CDR1 is MGHRA, CDR2 YSYEKL.

The V call is TRBV5-5, the J call TRBJ1-2; 12 nucleotides agree with TRBD1. CDR1 and CDR2 (germline): SGHKS, YYEKEE (reference sequence). The CDR3 covers 15 residues. V was pared by 4 bases and J by 6 bases, with 7 bases of the junction left unmatched. CDR3 protein: CASSVPGQGADGYTF. DNA of the CDR3: TGTGCCAGCAGCGTACCGGGACAGGGGGCGGATGGCTACACCTTC.

The CDR3 bases are TGTGCCAGCAGTTTTGGGGGCAGTGACACCGGGGAGCTGTTTTTT. Its translation: CASSFGGSDTGELFF. The V and J genes are TRBV28 and TRBJ2-2; TRBD1 is a possible D gene (6 bases). The V end was cut by 3 bases, the J end by 3 bases, with 11 bases between. The CDR3 runs 15 residues. Per germline, CDR1 MDHEN and CDR2 SYDVKM.

The V gene is TRBV7-9, the J gene TRBJ1-2; TRBD1 matches at 9 bases. V shed 5 bases, J shed 4 bases, and the junction held 11 bases outside the gene matches. This CDR3 region has 16 residues. Germline V gene lookup returns CDR1 SEHNR and CDR2 FQNEAQ (reference sequence). This chain's CDR3 is CASSAATGGAVYGYTF. The CDR3 DNA reads TGTGCCAGCAGCGCTGCCACAGGGGGCGCCGTCTATGGCTACACCTTC.

The chain is built from TRBV19 and TRBJ2-1; 8 bases align to TRBD1. V dropped 5 bases and J dropped 2; count of bases not matched to a gene: 5. CDR1 is LNHDA, CDR2 SQIVND, per germline (reference sequence). The CDR3 contains 15 residues. The CDR3 DNA reads TGTGCCAGTAGTTTCGGACAGGGAACCTACAATGAGCAGTTCTTC. It yields the protein CASSFGQGTYNEQFF.

The rearrangement uses TRBV7-8 and TRBJ2-7, with D perhaps TRBD2 (6 bases). Germline CDR1 SGHVS, CDR2 FQNEAQ. The germline V and J ends were trimmed by 1 base and 2 bases, with 9 bases remaining between them. CDR3 length: 14 amino acids. In nucleotides, the CDR3 is TGTGCCAGCAGCTTAGTCGGGAGACCCTACGAGCAGTACTTC. It encodes CASSLVGRPYEQYF.

DNA of the CDR3: TGTGCCAGCAGCCCCTCGAGGTCTTCTCTCTATGGCTACACCTTC. The encoded protein is CASSPSRSSLYGYTF. J is TRBJ1-2 and V is TRBV14; D not certain. The V end was cut by 4 bases, the J end by 4 bases, with 16 bases between. The germline gives CDR1 SGHDN, CDR2 FVKESK. The CDR3 sequence is 15 residues long.

J is TRBJ2-7 and V is TRBV28, with a tentative D call TRBD1 (5 bases). Germline V gives CDR1 MDHEN, CDR2 SYDVKM. The CDR3 has 13 amino acids. The ends were cut back, 6 bases at V and 6 bases at J, with 15 bases in the middle. The CDR3 sequence: CASRPISGIEQYF. The CDR3 nucleotides are TGTGCCAGCAGACCTATATCAGGGATCGAGCAGTACTTC.

The chain is built from TRBV7-9 and TRBJ1-4, with unresolved D. The germline V gene has CDR1 SEHNR and CDR2 FQNEAQ (reference sequence). The CDR3 sequence is 19 residues long. The germline V and J ends were trimmed by 2 bases and 0 bases, with 19 bases remaining between them. The CDR3 spells CASSLSLTDTTATNEKLFF. The CDR3 DNA sequence: TGTGCCAGCAGCTTAAGTTTAACAGACACAACCGCAACTAATGAAAAACTGTTTTTT.

This clone was counted a few times. The J gene is TRBJ2-3, the V gene TRBV5-6; D is possibly TRBD1 (5 bases). The germline V gene encodes CDR1 SGHDT and CDR2 YYEEEE. Trimming shortened V by 1 base and J by 6 bases, and 12 bases separated the two germline ends. This CDR3 contains 14 residues. The CDR3 DNA follows: TGTGCCAGCAGCTTGTCCCCGAACAGGGATACGCAGTATTTT. It translates to CASSLSPNRDTQYF.

The V gene is TRBV6-1, the J gene TRBJ2-5, with 8 bases identical to TRBD1. Looked up from germline, CDR1 is MNHNS and CDR2 is SASEGT. J gave up 3 bases and V 2 bases, and 8 bases lay outside the gene matches. The CDR3 has 16 amino acids. CDR3: CASSEYPHRGKETQYF. The CDR3, as DNA: TGTGCCAGCAGTGAATATCCCCACAGGGGGAAAGAGACCCAGTACTTC.

V is TRBV27 and J is TRBJ2-1; perhaps TRBD1 as D (5 bases). The CDR3 has 14 residues. CDR1 and CDR2 from the germline V gene are MNHEY and SMNVEV (reference sequence). Trimming cost V 5 bases and J 7 bases, with 15 bases left between them. The CDR3 coding sequence is TGTGCCAGCAGTGAGTCGCCAGCAGGGAATGAGCAGTTCTTC. Translating gives CASSESPAGNEQFF.

The gene calls are TRBV28 and TRBJ1-1, with unresolved D. Germline CDR1 is MDHEN and CDR2 is SYDVKM. This CDR3 has 13 amino acids. V was trimmed by 3 bases and J by 9 bases, leaving 14 bases between them. The CDR3 is CASSLLGIFQAFF. CDR3 coding DNA: TGTGCCAGCAGTTTGCTAGGAATCTTCCAAGCTTTCTTT. Filled out from reference TRBV28 and TRBJ1-1, the complete variable domain reads DVKVTQSSRYLVKRTGEKVFLECVQDMDHENMFWYRQDPGLGLRLIYFSYDVKMKEKGDIPEGYSVSREKKERFSLILESASTNQTSMYLCASSLLGIFQAFFGQGTRLTVV.

CDR3: CASSLRLAGGRDEQFF. The CDR3 nucleotides are TGCGCCAGCAGCTTACGACTAGCGGGAGGGCGAGATGAGCAGTTCTTC. The chain employs TRBV5-1 and TRBJ2-1; TRBD2 matches 14 bases. V trimming: 2 bases; J trimming: 8 bases; junction bases outside the gene matches: 6. The CDR3 runs to 16 residues. Germline values: CDR1 SGHRS, CDR2 YFSETQ.

V gene TRBV27 combines with J gene TRBJ2-7, with TRBD1 as a possible D gene (5 bases). The CDR3 loop spans 13 amino acids. In germline, CDR1 is MNHEY, CDR2 SMNVEV (reference sequence). V was cut by 2 bases and J by 3 bases, with 8 bases left in between. CDR3 region: CASSLDSNYEQYF. In DNA form, the CDR3 reads TGTGCCAGCAGTTTAGACAGCAACTACGAGCAGTACTTC.

The chain uses TRBV7-8 and TRBJ2-7; 7 nucleotides line up with TRBD1. The J segment lost 1 base and the V segment lost 10 bases, leaving 4 bases of the junction unmatched. CDR1 and CDR2 (germline): SGHVS, FQNEAQ. The CDR3 has 12 residues. The CDR3: CATTTGSYEQYF. CDR3 nucleotide sequence: TGTGCCACCACGACAGGGTCCTACGAGCAGTACTTC. Variable domain in full (rest from reference TRBV7-8 and TRBJ2-7): GAGVSQSPRYKVAKRGQDVALRCDPISGHVSLFWYQQALGQGPEFLTYFQNEAQLDKSGLPSDRFFAERPEGSVSTLKIQRTQQEDSAVYLCATTTGSYEQYFGPGTRLTVT.

The chain employs TRBV7-8 and TRBJ2-7; TRBD2 aligns across 11 bases. Germline CDR1 reads SGHVS; CDR2 reads FQNEAQ. The V and J ends lost 5 bases and 0 bases, in that order; junction bases with no gene match: 6. This CDR3 comprises 16 residues. CDR3 sequence: CASSTLSGGVSYEQYF. In DNA form, the CDR3 reads TGTGCCAGCAGCACCCTTAGCGGGGGGGTCTCCTACGAGCAGTACTTC.

The J gene is TRBJ2-5, the V gene TRBV2; a possible D gene is TRBD2 (7 bases). Trimming took 0 bases from V and 4 from J, leaving 12 bases between them. Germline-derived CDR1 and CDR2 are SNHLY and FYNNEI. The CDR3 runs to 15 residues. In nucleotides, the CDR3 is TGTGCCAGCAGTGAAGCATTAGGGGGGGGAGAGACCCAGTACTTC. Its protein product is CASSEALGGGETQYF.

V and J are TRBV5-1 and TRBJ1-1; weak D call: TRBD1 (6 bases). V was cut by 2 bases and J by 6 bases, with 11 bases left in between. Germline V lookup: CDR1 SGHRS, CDR2 YFSETQ. The length of the CDR3 is 13 residues. The CDR3 bases are TGCGCCAGCAGCTTTGGGGGGGCTCCTGAAGCTTTCTTT. Translation gives CASSFGGAPEAFF.

The chain employs TRBV19 and TRBJ2-7; 7 positions match TRBD1. With V trimmed by 2 bases and J by 3 bases, 4 bases remained unmatched. Germline CDR1 reads LNHDA; CDR2 reads SQIVND (reference sequence). This CDR3 has 14 residues. The CDR3, as DNA: TGTGCCAGTAGTATAAGCGGACAGGACTACGAGCAGTACTTC. Protein: CASSISGQDYEQYF.

The chain couples TRBV5-4 to TRBJ1-1; the match to TRBD1 covers 10 bases. Unmatched junction bases numbered 14, after V lost 4 bases and J lost 5 bases. CDR1 is SGHNT, CDR2 YYREEE, per germline (reference sequence). This CDR3 has 17 amino acids. This CDR3 is CASSTIGTGDKRTEAFF. The CDR3 nucleotides read TGTGCCAGCAGCACCATAGGGACAGGGGATAAGAGGACTGAAGCTTTCTTT.